These T cell receptor beta chains were read from a single sample in a study of Ad26.COV2.S vaccination and SARS-CoV-2 variants. Some clones are missing from TCRdb's copy, which holds only in-frame ones; the method was immunoSEQ multiplex PCR. The profile shows hundreds of thousands of clones, 83% of them singletons. The sequences come from peripheral blood, collected in a trial of Ad26.COV2.S vaccine versus placebo. The receptor source for this set is a person aged 18-60 years who received the Ad26.COV2.S COVID-19 vaccine or a placebo. CDR3s include the opening cysteine and the closing phenylalanine or tryptophan. Each record gives: V gene, D gene, J gene, clone size, CDR3 protein, CDR3 DNA. D genes are given only for firm matches. Rows give clone size only sometimes, using once, few, many, or a class for an expanded clone.

>TRBV5-6|-|TRBJ1-2|-
CASGVAANYGYTF
TGTGCCTCTGGGGTCGCCGCCAACTATGGCTACACCTTC
>TRBV2|-|TRBJ2-7|-
CASRKTGRYEQYF
TGTGCCAGCAGGAAGACAGGGAGGTACGAGCAGTACTTC
>TRBV10-2|-|TRBJ1-3|-
CASSLDRMDTIYF
TGCGCCAGCAGCCTTGACAGGATGGACACCATATATTTT
>TRBV27|TRBD2|TRBJ2-1|-
CASSFASGSFSNEQFF
TGTGCCAGCAGTTTTGCCAGCGGGAGCTTTAGCAATGAGCAGTTCTTC
>TRBV7-3|TRBD1|TRBJ2-2|-
CASSFSRQGNTGELFF
TGTGCCAGCAGCTTTAGTCGACAGGGCAACACCGGGGAGCTGTTTTTT
>TRBV5-5|TRBD1|TRBJ1-2|-
CASTNLRQGLYGYTF
TGTGCCAGCACCAATCTACGACAGGGACTCTATGGCTACACCTTC
>TRBV5-5|-|TRBJ1-5|-
CASSSATQGPQHF
TGTGCCAGCAGCTCGGCCACCCAGGGACCCCAGCATTTT
>TRBV4-2|TRBD2|TRBJ2-5|-
CASGPGLAGFRGETQYF
TGTGCCAGCGGACCGGGACTAGCGGGGTTTCGGGGGGAGACCCAGTACTTC
>TRBV30|-|TRBJ1-1|-
CAWSVFRTEAFF
TGTGCCTGGAGTGTATTTCGCACTGAAGCTTTCTTT
>TRBV27|-|TRBJ1-5|few
CASSSDSFGGNQPQHF
TGTGCCAGCAGTTCCGACAGCTTCGGAGGCAATCAGCCCCAGCATTTT
>TRBV29-1|-|TRBJ1-1|-
CSVVGGTEAFF
TGCAGCGTTGTGGGGGGCACTGAAGCTTTCTTT
>TRBV4-1|-|TRBJ1-3|-
CASSQVWQSSGNTIYF
TGCGCCAGCAGCCAAGTGTGGCAGAGCTCTGGAAACACCATATATTTT
>TRBV5-1|-|TRBJ2-5|-
CASSLAGSGTQYF
TGCGCCAGCAGCTTGGCCGGGTCCGGGACCCAGTACTTC
>TRBV27|-|TRBJ2-7|-
CASSPGTPPGYEQYF
TGTGCCAGCAGCCCCGGGACTCCCCCAGGTTACGAGCAGTACTTC
>TRBV3-1/TRBV3-2|TRBD1|TRBJ2-7|-
CASSSGTGYEQYF
TGTGCCAGCAGTTCCGGGACAGGGTATGAGCAGTACTTC
>TRBV11-2|-|TRBJ2-1|-
CASSLASLNEQFF
TGTGCCAGCAGCTTAGCCAGCCTAAATGAGCAGTTCTTC
>TRBV11-2|TRBD2|TRBJ2-7|-
CASSLTHSGSSYEQYF
TGTGCCAGCAGCTTAACGCACAGCGGGAGCTCCTACGAGCAGTACTTC